Listed below are T cell receptor beta chains from one sample, sequenced in a study of blood T cell repertoires in COVID-19. TCRdb's table, derived via immunoSEQ multiplex PCR, lists solely in-frame clones and lacks some. The sample shows around 200,000 clones, less than 90% of them seen only once. The sequencing sample was made of peripheral blood. These receptors all stem from a woman aged 35 to 49 with acute or convalescent COVID-19. The CDR3 runs from the conserved cysteine through the conserved F or W. D genes are given only for firm matches. Clone size appears in some rows only: once, few, many, or a class for an expanded clone.

V: TRBV28
J: TRBJ1-5
D: TRBD1
size: .
CDR3: CASSLGTGGNQPQHF
DNA: TGTGCCAGCAGTTTAGGGACAGGCGGCAATCAGCCCCAGCATTTT

V: TRBV6-6
J: TRBJ2-1
D: TRBD2
size: .
CDR3: CASRLAGGGEQFF
DNA: TGTGCCAGTAGACTAGCGGGAGGCGGTGAGCAGTTCTTC

V: TRBV29-1
J: TRBJ2-4
D: TRBD2
size: .
CDR3: CSVEDRMLAGGRDIQYF
DNA: TGCAGCGTTGAAGATCGGATGCTAGCGGGGGGGAGGGACATTCAGTACTTC

V: TRBV13
J: TRBJ1-2
D: TRBD1
size: .
CDR3: CASSLVRGPYGYTF
DNA: TGTGCCAGCAGCTTAGTCAGGGGGCCCTATGGCTACACCTTC

V: TRBV4-1
J: TRBJ2-1
D: .
size: .
CDR3: CASSQDVVVQLLF
DNA: TGCGCCAGCAGCCAAGATGTAGTGGTACAGTTGCTCTTC

V: TRBV29-1
J: TRBJ1-4
D: .
size: few
CDR3: CSVGAGAEKLFF
DNA: TGCAGCGTTGGGGCGGGGGCGGAAAAACTGTTTTTT

V: TRBV5-8
J: TRBJ2-5
D: TRBD1
size: few
CDR3: CASSFDRVTETQYF
DNA: TGTGCCAGCAGCTTCGACAGGGTTACAGAGACCCAGTACTTC

V: TRBV7-9
J: TRBJ2-3
D: TRBD1
size: few
CDR3: CASSSGQRRTDTQYF
DNA: TGTGCCAGCAGCTCGGGACAGCGCCGCACAGATACGCAGTATTTT

V: TRBV29-1
J: TRBJ2-1
D: .
size: .
CDR3: CSLGRMNEQFF
DNA: TGCAGCCTTGGCAGAATGAATGAGCAGTTCTTC

V: TRBV18
J: TRBJ1-5
D: .
size: once
CDR3: CASSPQQVISNQPQHF
DNA: TGTGCCAGCTCACCTCAACAGGTCATTAGCAATCAGCCCCAGCATTTT

V: TRBV18
J: TRBJ1-1
D: .
size: .
CDR3: CASSLAKTGATEAFF
DNA: TGTGCCAGCTCACTAGCTAAGACAGGAGCAACTGAAGCTTTCTTT

V: TRBV20-1
J: TRBJ2-7
D: .
size: .
CDR3: CSASRTARVYEQYF
DNA: TGCAGTGCTAGTAGGACAGCCCGGGTCTACGAGCAGTACTTC

V: TRBV27
J: TRBJ2-6
D: .
size: .
CDR3: CASRYSGANVLTF
DNA: TGTGCCAGCAGATACTCTGGGGCCAACGTCCTGACTTTC

V: TRBV2
J: TRBJ1-1
D: TRBD1
size: once
CDR3: CASSVGGLPEAFF
DNA: TGTGCCAGCAGTGTAGGGGGCCTCCCTGAAGCTTTCTTT

V: TRBV5-4
J: TRBJ1-2
D: TRBD1
size: .
CDR3: CASSLASGTGGYTF
DNA: TGTGCCAGCAGCTTGGCGTCCGGGACAGGGGGCTACACCTTC

V: TRBV7-9
J: TRBJ1-2
D: TRBD1
size: .
CDR3: CASSRQGNDYGYTF
DNA: TGTGCCAGCAGCCGACAGGGGAACGACTATGGCTACACCTTC

V: TRBV10-3
J: TRBJ2-7
D: .
size: .
CDR3: CAISPGGEQYF
DNA: TGTGCCATCAGTCCCGGGGGAGAGCAGTACTTC

V: TRBV28
J: TRBJ1-1
D: TRBD1
size: .
CDR3: CASSWSWEDRENTEAFF
DNA: TGTGCCAGCAGTTGGTCTTGGGAGGACAGGGAGAACACTGAAGCTTTCTTT

V: TRBV15
J: TRBJ2-7
D: TRBD2
size: .
CDR3: CATSRKGEGTRKNYEQYF
DNA: TGTGCCACCAGCAGGAAAGGGGAAGGGACTAGAAAAAACTACGAGCAGTACTTC

V: TRBV27
J: TRBJ2-6
D: .
size: .
CDR3: CASSFQGSGANVLTF
DNA: TGTGCCAGCAGTTTTCAGGGTTCTGGGGCCAACGTCCTGACTTTC

V: TRBV7-2
J: TRBJ1-6
D: .
size: .
CDR3: CASSLTELNSPLHF
DNA: TGTGCCAGCAGCCTGACAGAACTTAATTCACCCCTCCACTTT

V: TRBV5-1
J: TRBJ2-5
D: .
size: .
CDR3: CASSVGGARETQYF
DNA: TGCGCCAGCAGCGTAGGGGGGGCCAGGGAGACCCAGTACTTC

V: TRBV28
J: TRBJ1-2
D: .
size: .
CDR3: CASSSRSFGGTFNYGYTF
DNA: TGTGCCAGCAGTTCTCGATCCTTTGGGGGCACGTTTAACTATGGCTACACCTTC

V: TRBV7-8
J: TRBJ1-4
D: .
size: .
CDR3: CASSEMVGQGRNEKLFF
DNA: TGTGCCAGCAGCGAAATGGTAGGGCAGGGTCGGAATGAAAAACTGTTTTTT

V: TRBV5-1
J: TRBJ1-2
D: .
size: .
CDR3: CASSLVPGDGYTF
DNA: TGCGCCAGCAGCTTGGTTCCGGGGGATGGCTACACCTTC

V: TRBV28
J: TRBJ1-2
D: .
size: .
CDR3: CAAGASHYGYTF
DNA: TGTGCCGCAGGGGCTTCGCACTATGGCTACACCTTC

V: TRBV7-9
J: TRBJ2-5
D: TRBD1
size: .
CDR3: CASSLTSTGPETQYF
DNA: TGTGCCAGCAGCCTTACGTCGACAGGGCCAGAGACCCAGTACTTC

V: TRBV28
J: TRBJ1-6
D: .
size: .
CDR3: CASSLVRGYNSPLHF
DNA: TGTGCCAGCAGTTTGGTGCGGGGTTACAATTCACCCCTCCACTTT

V: TRBV6-5
J: TRBJ1-6
D: TRBD1
size: .
CDR3: CASSYSGTESHSPLHF
DNA: TGTGCCAGCAGTTACTCGGGGACAGAGAGCCATTCACCCCTCCACTTT

V: TRBV2
J: TRBJ2-7
D: TRBD1
size: once
CDR3: CASSVPTGGLAEQYF
DNA: TGTGCCAGCAGTGTTCCGACAGGGGGCTTAGCCGAGCAGTACTTC

V: TRBV9
J: TRBJ1-2
D: TRBD1
size: .
CDR3: CASSAGTGYGYTF
DNA: TGTGCCAGCAGCGCGGGGACAGGGTATGGCTACACCTTC

V: TRBV5-8
J: TRBJ1-1
D: .
size: once
CDR3: CASSLGAGGYMNTEAFF
DNA: TGTGCCAGCAGCTTGGGGGCGGGGGGATACATGAACACTGAAGCTTTCTTT

V: TRBV7-9
J: TRBJ2-7
D: .
size: .
CDR3: CASSLEDGYSFSYEQYF
DNA: TGTGCCAGCAGCTTAGAAGACGGGTATTCCTTCTCCTACGAGCAGTACTTC

V: TRBV6-5
J: TRBJ1-2
D: TRBD1
size: .
CDR3: CASRRIGTGAGYTF
DNA: TGTGCCAGCAGACGGATCGGGACAGGGGCCGGCTACACCTTC

V: TRBV6-5
J: TRBJ2-5
D: .
size: .
CDR3: CASSLWDKRETQYF
DNA: TGTGCCAGCAGTCTATGGGACAAGAGAGAGACCCAGTACTTC

V: TRBV28
J: TRBJ2-3
D: TRBD2
size: .
CDR3: CAAGHGGGVTDTQYF
DNA: TGTGCCGCCGGCCATGGCGGGGGGGTTACAGATACGCAGTATTTT

V: TRBV3-1/TRBV3-2
J: TRBJ1-2
D: .
size: .
CDR3: CASSPQDSYGYTF
DNA: TGTGCCAGCAGCCCCCAGGACAGCTATGGCTACACCTTC

V: TRBV19
J: TRBJ2-1
D: .
size: .
CDR3: CASSISSASSYNEQFF
DNA: TGTGCCAGTAGCATCTCTAGCGCGAGCTCCTACAATGAGCAGTTCTTC

V: TRBV3-1/TRBV3-2
J: TRBJ1-5
D: .
size: .
CDR3: CASSQQGRPQHF
DNA: TGTGCCAGCAGCCAACAGGGGAGGCCCCAGCATTTT

V: TRBV19
J: TRBJ1-5
D: .
size: .
CDR3: CASSIGGNSNQPQHF
DNA: TGTGCCAGTAGTATCGGCGGAAATAGCAATCAGCCCCAGCATTTT

V: TRBV5-1
J: TRBJ1-5
D: TRBD1
size: .
CDR3: CASSLGGTGGNQPQHF
DNA: TGCGCCAGCAGCTTGGGTGGGACAGGGGGCAATCAGCCCCAGCATTTT

V: TRBV19
J: TRBJ2-7
D: .
size: .
CDR3: CASSHRSYEQYF
DNA: TGTGCCAGTAGTCACAGATCCTACGAGCAGTACTTC

V: TRBV10-1
J: TRBJ1-5
D: .
size: many
CDR3: CASSDWPLGGNNQPQHF
DNA: TGCGCCAGCAGTGATTGGCCTTTAGGGGGAAACAATCAGCCCCAGCATTTT